The 15 T cell receptor beta chains presented below share a single source sample, sequenced in a study of T cell responses to AZD1222 COVID-19 vaccine. This table comes from immunoSEQ multiplex PCR, and its TCRdb copy is limited to in-frame clones, with some not included. The data show about 97,000 clones, about 89% seen once. Sequences were derived from peripheral blood, sampled on day 0 of AZD1222 vaccination. These TCRs come from an adult in good health.

The J gene is TRBJ1-5, the V gene TRBV7-2, with unresolved D. This CDR3 is 15 amino acids long. Germline-derived CDR1 and CDR2 are SGHTA and FQGNSA. V was shortened by 0 bases and J by 7 bases, with 13 bases between the two germline ends. This chain's CDR3 is CASSLAPMTGQPQHF. The CDR3 nucleotides read TGTGCCAGCAGCTTAGCGCCCATGACGGGGCAGCCCCAGCATTTT.

V gene TRBV6-5 combines with J gene TRBJ1-2; no definite D call. The CDR3 runs 10 residues. Germline lookup yields CDR1 MNHEY and CDR2 SVGAGI. V lost 6 bases, J lost 6 bases, and 5 bases lay in between. The CDR3 spells CASRGHGYTF. The CDR3 coding sequence is TGTGCCAGCAGGGGCCATGGCTACACCTTC.

The V call is TRBV5-1, the J call TRBJ1-1; the D is unclear. Trimming stripped 2 bases from V and 1 base from J, with 6 bases between. Germline V gene sequence: CDR1 SGHRS, CDR2 YFSETQ. The length of the CDR3 is 13 residues. The CDR3 protein is CASSFETNTEAFF. The CDR3 DNA follows: TGCGCCAGCAGCTTTGAAACGAACACTGAAGCTTTCTTT.

Remarks on this clone: At one end, the junction sequence differs from germline, possibly due to a read error. In DNA form, the CDR3 reads TGCGCCAGCAGCTTGGACCACGAGACCCAGTACTTC. This codes for CASSLDHETQYF. The chain has TRBV5-1 and TRBJ2-5, with D hard to call. There are 12 residues in the CDR3. CDR1 and CDR2 (germline): SGHRS, YFSETQ. The full variable domain, with the rest looked up from reference TRBV5-1 and TRBJ2-5, is KAGVTQTPRYLIKTRGQQVTLSCSPISGHRSVSWYQQTPGQGLQFLFEYFSETQRNKGNFPGRFSGRQFSNSRSEMNVSTLELGDSALYLCASSLDHETQYFGPGTRLLVL.

The rearrangement joins TRBV15 to TRBJ1-4; 7 nucleotides agree with TRBD1. Germline V gene lookup returns CDR1 LNHNV and CDR2 YYDKDF (reference sequence). J lost 8 bases, V lost 3 bases, and 12 bases had no gene match. The CDR3 length is 16 residues. In DNA, the CDR3 is TGTGCCACCAGCAGGGGTTCGACAGGGAGCTCGGAAAAACTGTTTTTT. Translated, it gives CATSRGSTGSSEKLFF.

The chain links TRBV3-1 (or the pseudogene TRBV3-2) to TRBJ1-4, with TRBD1 as a possible D gene (5 bases). Germline V CDR1 and CDR2: LGHDT, YNNKEL (reference sequence). With 1 base removed from V and 13 bases from J, the gap between germline ends came to 22 bases. The CDR3 runs 16 residues. The chain's CDR3 is CASSQVAGTALRGLFF. The CDR3 region has the DNA TGTGCCAGCAGCCAAGTCGCCGGGACCGCGCTACGAGGACTGTTTTTT.

This clone turned up a few times. This chain joins TRBV4-2 and TRBJ2-7; tentative D call: TRBD1 (5 bases). Germline assignment: CDR1 LGHNA and CDR2 YNFKEQ. Trimming cost V 0 bases and J 0 bases, with 9 bases left between them. The CDR3 covers 15 residues. DNA of the CDR3: TGTGCCAGCAGCCAAGATCAAGACAGCTCCTACGAGCAGTACTTC. Protein: CASSQDQDSSYEQYF.

The gene calls are TRBV7-2 and TRBJ2-5; TRBD2 matches at 9 bases. Germline loops: CDR1 SGHTA, CDR2 FQGNSA. The length of the CDR3 is 15 residues. The J segment lost 5 bases and the V segment lost 2 bases, leaving 6 bases of the junction unmatched. CDR3 residues: CASSLTSSGIETQYF. CDR3 nucleotides: TGTGCCAGCAGCTTAACCTCTAGCGGGATTGAGACCCAGTACTTC.

V is TRBV5-1 and J is TRBJ1-1; TRBD1 might be the D (5 bases). There are 15 residues in the CDR3. V gave up 0 bases and J gave up 0 bases, with 9 bases separating them. Germline-derived CDR1 and CDR2 are SGHRS and YFSETQ. The CDR3 DNA reads TGCGCCAGCAGCTTGGGCGGGGCGCTGAACACTGAAGCTTTCTTT. Protein sequence: CASSLGGALNTEAFF.

The chain carries TRBV11-1 and TRBJ1-2; 10 bases align to TRBD1. V lost 3 bases to trimming and J lost 3 bases; unmatched junction nucleotides: 1. The germline V gene encodes CDR1 SGHAT and CDR2 FQDESV (reference sequence). There are 14 residues in the CDR3. The CDR3 coding sequence is TGTGCCAGCAGCTTGACAGGGGGCGACTATGGCTACACCTTC. It codes for CASSLTGGDYGYTF.

The rearrangement joins TRBV9 to TRBJ2-1; 11 nucleotides match TRBD2. This CDR3 has 19 amino acids. Unmatched junction bases numbered 14, after V lost 1 base and J lost 5 bases. Germline-derived CDR1 and CDR2 are SGDLS and YYNGEE. This CDR3 reads CASSVLPLGTSGGDNEQFF. The CDR3 nucleotides read TGTGCCAGCAGCGTATTGCCGCTGGGTACTAGCGGGGGTGACAATGAGCAGTTCTTC.

Only a few counts were recorded for this clone. This chain uses TRBV3-1 (or the pseudogene TRBV3-2) with TRBJ1-2; 9 nucleotides match TRBD1. This CDR3 region has 14 residues. CDR1 and CDR2 (germline): LGHDT, YNNKEL (reference sequence). Trimming at V came to 6 bases and at J to 3 bases, leaving 5 bases not matched to a gene. The chain's CDR3 is CASRNRGQDYGYTF. CDR3 nucleotide sequence: TGTGCCAGCAGAAACAGGGGGCAAGACTATGGCTACACCTTC.

V is TRBV6-5 and J is TRBJ2-7, with 7 nucleotides matching TRBD1. V trimming: 5 bases; J trimming: 3 bases; junction bases outside the gene matches: 10. The CDR3 has 15 residues. The germline gives CDR1 MNHEY, CDR2 SVGAGI. The DNA for the CDR3 is TGTGCCAGCAGTATCGTACCGGGACAGTACTACGAGCAGTACTTC. This translates into CASSIVPGQYYEQYF.

This chain connects TRBV5-1 to TRBJ1-1; 7 nucleotides line up with TRBD1. Germline-derived CDR1 and CDR2 are SGHRS and YFSETQ. Trimming cost V 3 bases and J 1 base; bases outside gene matches: 9. The CDR3 has 16 residues. For the CDR3, the DNA is TGCGCCAGCAGCTCCCAACCGGGACAGACGAACACTGAAGCTTTCTTT. Protein sequence: CASSSQPGQTNTEAFF.

The V and J genes are TRBV7-9 and TRBJ2-3; D perhaps matches TRBD2 (5 bases). Deletions cut 1 base from V and 4 bases from J, with 6 bases between. Germline V CDR1 and CDR2: SEHNR, FQNEAQ (reference sequence). The CDR3 is 13 residues long. The DNA of the CDR3 is TGTGCCAGCAGCTTAGGGACTGCAGATACGCAGTATTTT. This sequence encodes CASSLGTADTQYF. The complete variable domain, with remaining parts taken from reference TRBV7-9 and TRBJ2-3, reads DTGVSQNPRHKITKRGQNVTFRCDPISEHNRLYWYRQTLGQGPEFLTYFQNEAQLEKSRLLSDRFSAERPKGSFSTLEIQRTEQGDSAMYLCASSLGTADTQYFGPGTRLTVL.